The TCR beta chain described here comes from a study of T cell responses to AZD1222 COVID-19 vaccine. Notes on the study in general: In a largely white British group with more females than males, clonal diversity was possibly underestimated. Among spike-specific TCRs, nearly half reportedly target unmutated variant regions. CD4 TCRs covered the whole spike, strongest at regions 160-218 and 743-854.

Measured with immunoSEQ multiplex PCR; TCRdb has only the in-frame clones, and not every one. The sample gives fewer than 150,000 clones, around 90% of which show up once; under 2.5% is in the top ten. This clone has just one count. Its matching antigen is unknown. The V end lost 5 bases, the J end lost 0 bases, and 7 bases lay between the germline ends. This CDR3 spans 13 amino acids. From germline, CDR1 is SGHVS and CDR2 FQNEAQ. Material: peripheral blood, obtained on day 0 of AZD1222 vaccination. This chain joins TRBV7-8 and TRBJ1-1, with D uncertain. The receptor was derived from an adult in good health. DNA of the CDR3: TGTGCCAGCAGCCCACTTCTGAACACTGAAGCTTTCTTT. Translated, it gives CASSPLLNTEAFF.